The clone carrying this T cell receptor (beta chain) was detected many times. These data come from a study of T cells in Graves' hyperthyroidism and ophthalmopathy. As for the study in general: Any treatment followed the collection of peripheral blood at initial diagnosis.

CDR1 MDHEN and CDR2 SYDVKM come from the germline V gene. The CDR3 extends over 13 amino acids. V was shortened by 7 bases and J by 3 bases, with 13 bases between the two germline ends. RNA transcripts gave rise to amplified TCR beta CDR3 regions. In the first-round RT-PCR of the TCR CDR3, the HTBI primer set was used. MiXCR, run by TCRdb on the multiplex PCR reads, gives a single entry per CDR3 protein. This sample carries approximately 640,000 distinct CDR3 sequences, approximately 15% of them seen once, and the ten largest clones take roughly a sixth. The study defined stable Graves' hyperthyroidism as no ophthalmopathy progression within 18 months.

Sequencing was done on a sample of blood. The rearrangement links TRBV28 to TRBJ2-7; TRBD2 is a possible D gene (5 bases). This clonotype was sampled from a man aged 50-60 years with Graves' hyperthyroidism. CDR3 amino acids: CASNPRRDYEQYF. Here the CDR3 DNA reads TGTGCCAGCAATCCCCGACGGGACTACGAGCAGTACTTC.